Here is one TCR beta chain with its context. Germline and junction disagree at one end, which may indicate a read error. Assay used: immunoSEQ multiplex PCR; TCRdb lists only in-frame clones, some missing. There are 550,000 to 800,000 clones in the sample; roughly 88% occur only once, and 30% to 40% lies in the top ten. The data stem from a study of shared clonotypes between healthy human individuals. The germline V gene encodes CDR1 SGDLS and CDR2 YYNGEE. The CDR3 consists of 18 residues. The chain employs TRBV9 and TRBJ2-2, with 9 bases fitting TRBD1. The material sequenced was memory CD8+ T cells from PBMCs. Noted subset: CD45RO+ cells pooled with CCR7-negative TemRA cells. The TCR sequence derives from a man aged 18 to 30 in good health. Some clones in this sample may be carry-over from other donors' samples. In DNA form, the CDR3 reads TGTGCTAGCAGCGCCCGGACAGGGGCGACCGCGAACACCGGGGAGCTGTTTTTT. As protein: CASSARTGATANTGELFF.